The 4 T cell receptor beta chains in this list originate from one sample, sequenced in a study of shared clonotypes between healthy human individuals. Measured with immunoSEQ multiplex PCR; TCRdb has only the in-frame clones, and not every one. Among millions of clones listed, more than 80% were seen once. Source material: naive CD4+ T cells sorted from blood. Subset denoted: CD45RA+ positively selected. Every receptor here comes from a young man in good health.

This clone has more than one count but fewer than ten. The chain uses TRBV19 and TRBJ1-5; D is unclear. Germline V gene data show CDR1 as LNHDA and CDR2 as SQIVND (reference sequence). CDR3 length: 13 amino acids. Trimming took 3 bases from V and 4 from J, leaving 7 bases between them. The CDR3 DNA reads as TGTGCCAGTAGTATTTGGGGTAATCAGCCCCAGCATTTT. This encodes CASSIWGNQPQHF.

The V and J genes are TRBV6-1 and TRBJ2-7; D is perhaps TRBD2 (6 bases). V lost 1 base to trimming and J lost 7 bases, with 17 bases between them. Germline V gives CDR1 MNHNS, CDR2 SASEGT. The CDR3 covers 15 residues. CDR3 in amino acids: CASSEDGGISDEQYF. The CDR3 bases are TGTGCCAGCAGTGAAGATGGGGGGATTTCGGATGAGCAGTACTTC.

The chain carries TRBV7-9 and TRBJ1-5; a possible D gene is TRBD1 (5 bases). The CDR3 consists of 12 residues. Trimming left V 10 bases short and J 5 bases short, with 12 bases between. Germline CDR1 is SEHNR and CDR2 is FQNEAQ (reference sequence). DNA for the CDR3: TGTGCCACTAGCGAGGGGTATCAGCCCCAGCATTTT. Its protein is CATSEGYQPQHF.

CDR3 nucleotides: TGTGCCAGCAACCCGGGCAGCAACACAGATACGCAGTATTTT. Amino acids: CASNPGSNTDTQYF. This chain links TRBV7-9 with TRBJ2-3; D gene uncertain. The V and J ends lost 7 bases and 2 bases respectively, with 13 bases between them. The CDR3 extends over 14 amino acids. Germline V gene sequence: CDR1 SEHNR, CDR2 FQNEAQ (reference sequence).